This T cell receptor beta chain was captured by sequencing in a study of blood T cell repertoires in COVID-19. Study-wide background: The United States, Italy and Spain provided the acute and convalescent COVID-19 samples. PBMCs, B-cell-depleted T cells, or T cells provided the cDNA or gDNA that made up the material.

V shed 6 bases, J shed 3 bases, and the junction held 6 bases outside the gene matches. Germline V lookup: CDR1 SGDLS, CDR2 YYNGEE. The CDR3 spans 15 residues. Original processing methods: Estimation of nucleated cell counts was performed using reference gene primer amplification. Method: immunoSEQ multiplex PCR; TCRdb's copy keeps in-frame clones and lacks some. V and J calls and clone size are given by that table; D and trimming were obtained from the DNA. The table has 650,000 to 800,000 clones, 85% to 90% seen once; the top ten hold roughly 0.25%. The sample consisted of peripheral blood. This sequence originates from a woman under 30 with acute or convalescent COVID-19. The rearrangement links TRBV9 to TRBJ2-2; 9 bases match TRBD1. As DNA, the CDR3 is TGTGCCAGCACCATGGACAGGGGCTACACCGGGGAGCTGTTTTTT. This sequence encodes CASTMDRGYTGELFF. Full variable domain (outside the CDR3, taken from reference TRBV9 and TRBJ2-2): DSGVTQTPKHLITATGQRVTLRCSPRSGDLSVYWYQQSLDQGLQFLIQYYNGEERAKGNILERFSAQQFPDLHSELNLSSLELGDSALYFCASTMDRGYTGELFFGEGSRLTVL.